This entry features one TCR beta chain sequence. This clone was counted ten times or more. Its antigen is currently not known. No qualities accompany the bases; no much larger clone lies one base away. Cut back by 5 bases and 2 bases, the V and J ends lie 13 bases apart. There are 14 amino acids in the CDR3, from cysteine to phenylalanine inclusive. This entry keeps only the CDR3 DNA: 42 bases, framed from base 1. Taken from the germline V gene, the CDR1 and CDR2 loops are SGHTA and FQGNSA. Donors were healthy HIV-negative adults with no recently reported acute infections or vaccinations. Only Caucasian adults living in Nashville, Tennessee, USA were represented among the donors. Magnetic negative selection was used to enrich CD4+ T cells, after which naive cells were positively selected on CD45RA and the negative fraction became the memory subset. Blood was collected by leukapheresis, and PBMCs were isolated by Ficoll-Histopaque density gradient centrifugation and then cryopreserved in liquid nitrogen vapor phase. Purity and quantity of every magnetically sorted T cell population were checked by analytical flow cytometry. Genomic DNA was isolated from each sorted fraction and quantified by UV absorbance on a Nanodrop 2000c.

Using the deep immunoSEQ assay, multiplex PCR amplified TCR CDR3 regions from genomic DNA. Extracted genomic DNA from each cell subset was spread evenly across all wells of several immunoSEQ 96-well plates, with each plate serving as a replicate. For sorted subsets, 200 ng of genomic DNA, equivalent to 25,000 to 35,000 T cell genomes, went into each replicate PCR. Purified libraries were measured with a Qubit 3.0 fluorometer, size-checked on a Bioanalyzer 2100, and measured again with the KAPA Library Quantification kit. Every immunoSEQ 96-well plate was sequenced on a dedicated single-read 150-cycle Illumina NextSeq 550 flow cell. Under the source paper's analysis protocol: Because the immunoSEQ output held only junctional sequences and lacked quality scores, the filtering could not match the filtering applied to full-length reads. To assign V/J genes and CDR3, sequences were annotated using PyIR, a Python wrapper for IgBLAST v1.9, with IMGT germline references. Any read was removed if the V/J assignment was weak (E-value above 1e-6), the CDR3 was missing, or the read contained stop codons, out-of-frame junctions, or ambiguous translated residues. V3J clonotypes were defined as sequences sharing the same inferred V gene, J gene, and CDR3 amino acid sequence. The percentage overlap between two repertoires was calculated by dividing the number of shared unique clonotypes by the size of the smaller repertoire. RTK rarefaction, the Chao1 estimator, and Recon v2.1 estimates of unobserved clonotypes were used to assess repertoire richness. Generation probabilities for all TCRbeta clonotypes obtained by the gDNA method from four donors were computed using OLGA. TCRdb provides this immuneACCESS table in a form limited to in-frame rearrangements. Some clones are lacking; in checked studies, under half of them reflect an unresolved V gene, and why the rest are absent is not known. V and J calls and clone size come straight from that table; D and trimming were deduced from the DNA. This sample lists about 1 million clones; about 70% were detected once. The leading ten clones occupy approximately 1.5% of the sample.

The sample belongs to a study of shared clonotypes between healthy human individuals (dated by TCRdb to about 2020). About the full investigation: A few men and two women, aged 18 to 49 years, made up the cohort. For each donor, three plates each were used for CD4 naive and CD4 memory, two plates were used for CD8 naive, and one plate was used for CD8 memory. To increase sequencing depth and limit assay-specific biases, TCR repertoire library preparation and sequencing were carried out by different laboratories using diverse techniques. To estimate repertoire size and how much clonotypes are shared between individuals, the study performed deep sequencing of blood TCR repertoires from about five healthy adults. Leukapheresis yielded between about 0.85 and 9 billion PBMCs per donor. What the work shows at the level of the full study, not this receptor alone: Rarefaction of sorted-subset datasets indicated incomplete sequencing despite the large sequencing depth. Approximately 5% of naive CD4, more than 3% of naive CD8, approximately 2.2% of memory CD4, and about 0.4% of memory CD8 clonotypes were shared across several donors. Compared with non-shared clonotypes, the clonotypes found in all four sorted-subset donors had higher generation probabilities. The genetic and exposure-history diversity represented was limited by the small number of donors. Sampling was restricted to blood, and TCR repertoires in tissues likely differ from the TCR repertoires found in blood. Based on pairwise subsampling, the degree of clonotype sharing among donors was expected to be affected by sequencing depth. Larger estimated clonotype richness was generally found for naive subsets than for memory subsets.

This sequence originates from a man aged 18 to 35 in good health. This chain joins TRBV7-2 to TRBJ2-7; no D segment can be confidently identified. Material: memory CD4+ T cells sorted from blood. In the paper's terms, the cell subset or site label means: CD45RA-negative fraction. The sequence in DNA is TGTGCCAGCAGCGCTGACTCGGGTCCCTACGAGCAGTACTTC. It translates as CASSADSGPYEQYF.